This T cell receptor beta chain was found in a study of T cell changes during pregnancy in multiple sclerosis. Using immunoSEQ multiplex PCR, the repertoire was profiled, and TCRdb retains in-frame clones only, with some absent. The sample consists of tens of thousands of clones, roughly 96% of them appearing once. The V and J ends lost 8 bases and 0 bases, in that order; junction bases with no gene match: 5. Looked up from germline, CDR1 is ENHRY and CDR2 is SYGVKD. There are 14 residues in the CDR3. This chain connects TRBV10-3 to TRBJ1-2; TRBD1 matches at 8 bases. Sequenced material: peripheral blood, taken in the second trimester of pregnancy. This clonotype originated in a female donor with multiple sclerosis, enrolled in a pregnancy study. The DNA for the CDR3 is TGTGCCATCGGAAGGGACAGGTCTAACTATGGCTACACCTTC. Translated: CAIGRDRSNYGYTF.